This T cell receptor (beta chain) was recorded in a study of shared clonotypes between healthy human individuals. Division of CD4+ cells produced a CD45RA+ naive subset and a CD45RA-negative memory subset. Method: immunoSEQ multiplex PCR; TCRdb's copy keeps in-frame clones and lacks some. Of 2 million to 2.5 million clones detected, under 97% appear once; the ten largest clones hold approximately 0.13%. The CDR3 spans 15 residues. Trimming took off 0 bases at V and 7 bases at J, with 19 bases between the two ends. Germline V gene lookup returns CDR1 GTSNPN and CDR2 SVGIG (reference sequence). This sequence joins TRBV30 and TRBJ2-7; D might be TRBD2 (5 bases). Sequencing was performed on naive CD4+ T cells sorted from blood. Subset indicated: CD45RA+ positively selected. This clonotype was sampled from a man between 18 and 29 years old in good health. CDR3 region: CAWSVILLGVGEQYF. CDR3 in DNA: TGTGCCTGGAGTGTAATTCTTCTCGGGGTGGGAGAGCAGTACTTC. The full variable domain, its missing parts supplied by reference TRBV30 and TRBJ2-7, is SQTIHQWPATLVQPVGSPLSLECTVEGTSNPNLYWYRQAAGRGLQLLFYSVGIGQISSEVPQNLSASRPQDRQFILSSKKLLLSDSGFYLCAWSVILLGVGEQYFGPGTRLTVT.